This passage covers 18 T cell receptor beta chains from one sample sequenced in a study of T cell clonotyping in hematopoietic cell transplantation. Method: immunoSEQ multiplex PCR; TCRdb's copy keeps in-frame clones and lacks some. Altogether 7,000 or so clones are present, roughly 98% being singletons, with the ten largest covering about 0.6%. This material consisted of PBMCs, taken 30 days after allogeneic stem cell transplant. The source of these receptors is a male patient between 55 and 70 years old who had an allogeneic stem cell transplant from a related donor, so the T cells may come from the graft donor. Some clones in this sample may be carry-over from other donors' samples.

The chain joins TRBV28 to TRBJ1-2; no definite D call. Per germline, CDR1 MDHEN and CDR2 SYDVKM. This CDR3 has 12 residues. Trimming cost V 5 bases and J 3 bases, with 7 bases left between them. As DNA, the CDR3 is TGTGCCAGCAGTCTACGTTACTATGGCTACACCTTC. It encodes CASSLRYYGYTF.

The chain is built from TRBV7-8 and TRBJ2-7; D unclear. The CDR3 totals 13 residues. Trimming stripped 4 bases from V and 7 bases from J, with 14 bases between. The germline V gene encodes CDR1 SGHVS and CDR2 FQNEAQ. This CDR3 is CASSWAGSSEQYF. The CDR3, as DNA: TGTGCCAGCAGCTGGGCTGGGTCCTCGGAGCAGTACTTC. The variable domain in full, completed from reference TRBV7-8 and TRBJ2-7, reads GAGVSQSPRYKVAKRGQDVALRCDPISGHVSLFWYQQALGQGPEFLTYFQNEAQLDKSGLPSDRFFAERPEGSVSTLKIQRTQQEDSAVYLCASSWAGSSEQYFGPGTRLTVT.

CDR3 in DNA: TGCGCCAGCAGCCCGATGGACAGGACCTCCTACGAGCAGTACTTC. It translates to CASSPMDRTSYEQYF. The V call is TRBV5-1, the J call TRBJ2-7, with 7 positions matching TRBD1. This CDR3 is 15 amino acids long. Germline values: CDR1 SGHRS, CDR2 YFSETQ. V shed 4 bases, J shed 0 bases, and the junction held 7 bases outside the gene matches.

The V call is TRBV28, the J call TRBJ1-2; weak D call: TRBD1 (5 bases). Germline CDR1 is MDHEN and CDR2 is SYDVKM. V was pared by 3 bases and J by 3 bases, with 8 bases between. The CDR3 is 13 residues long. CDR3 DNA: TGTGCCAGCAGTTTGGGGGGGGACTATGGCTACACCTTC. Translating gives CASSLGGDYGYTF.

The rearrangement links TRBV10-3 to TRBJ2-3; 15 nucleotides match TRBD2. Germline V lookup: CDR1 ENHRY, CDR2 SYGVKD. The CDR3 contains 21 residues. Losses at the gene ends were 0 bases for V and 3 bases for J; bases not matched to a gene: 13. The CDR3 reads CAISESRTSGGASSRTDTQYF. CDR3 in DNA: TGTGCCATCAGTGAGTCACGGACTAGCGGGGGGGCCAGTTCAAGAACAGATACGCAGTATTTT.

The chain joins TRBV5-1 to TRBJ1-2; TRBD1 agrees at 8 bases. Germline lookup yields CDR1 SGHRS and CDR2 YFSETQ. V gave up 1 base and J gave up 8 bases; unmatched junction bases: 4. This CDR3 has 13 amino acids. As DNA, the CDR3 is TGCGCCAGCAGCTTGCAGGGGGCGGTAGGCTACACCTTC. Protein: CASSLQGAVGYTF.

The V call is TRBV30, the J call TRBJ2-2; D could derive from TRBD1 or TRBD2 (5 bases each). The CDR3 extends over 13 amino acids. CDR1 is GTSNPN and CDR2 is SVGIG in the germline V gene (reference sequence). Between the trimmed V and J ends, which lost 2 bases and 3 bases, there was a span of 7 bases. The CDR3 spells CAWSRGHTGELFF. DNA for the CDR3: TGTGCCTGGAGTAGGGGACACACCGGGGAGCTGTTTTTT.

V and J are TRBV4-1 and TRBJ1-5, with 7 bases that match TRBD1. V lost 8 bases, J lost 8 bases, and 9 bases stayed unmatched. Germline V gene data show CDR1 as MGHRA and CDR2 as YSYEKL. The CDR3 consists of 13 residues. CDR3 in DNA: TGCGCCAGCCGACAGGGTCAGGGAGAGCCCCAGCATTTT. Amino acids: CASRQGQGEPQHF.

In nucleotides, the CDR3 is TGTGCCAGCAGTGAATTGGAGGGTTATGGCTACACCTTC. The encoded protein is CASSELEGYGYTF. V usage is TRBV2 and J usage is TRBJ1-2; D remains unclear. V gave up 2 bases and J gave up 5 bases, with 9 bases separating them. In germline, CDR1 is SNHLY, CDR2 FYNNEI. The CDR3 is 13 residues long.

V and J are TRBV6-5 and TRBJ1-4, with TRBD1 as a possible D gene (5 bases). The CDR3 sequence is 15 residues long. Germline CDR1 and CDR2: MNHEY and SVGAGI. Between the trimmed V and J ends, which lost 2 bases and 7 bases, there was a span of 14 bases. The CDR3 loop is CASSYDPGGSEKLFF. CDR3 nucleotides: TGTGCCAGCAGTTACGATCCGGGGGGAAGTGAAAAACTGTTTTTT.

The chain joins TRBV11-2 to TRBJ2-1, with 9 bases lining up with TRBD2. The CDR3 spans 15 residues. The ends lost 1 base at V and 7 bases at J; junction bases unmatched: 5. CDR1 SGHAT and CDR2 FQNNGV come from the germline V gene. The CDR3 nucleotides read TGTGCCAGCAGCTTAGTCGGCGGGGGGGCTAATGAGCAGTTCTTC. Translating gives CASSLVGGGANEQFF.

V is TRBV30 and J is TRBJ1-2, with 7 bases matching TRBD1. Germline CDR1 GTSNPN, CDR2 SVGIG (reference sequence). This CDR3 has 15 amino acids. J gave up 2 bases and V 4 bases, and 10 bases lay outside the gene matches. The CDR3, as DNA: TGTGCCTGGACGACTCCGGGACAGAAAAACTATGGCTACACCTTC. Translated, it gives CAWTTPGQKNYGYTF.

V usage is TRBV5-1 and J usage is TRBJ2-3; maybe TRBD1 (6 bases). There are 14 residues in the CDR3. The V gene lost 4 bases and the J gene lost 3 bases, with 12 bases spanning the gap. Germline V gene lookup returns CDR1 SGHRS and CDR2 YFSETQ. The DNA of the CDR3 is TGCGCCAGCAGCCGAATCACAGGGACAGATACGCAGTATTTT. It is translated as CASSRITGTDTQYF.

The chain couples TRBV6-4 to TRBJ1-2, with a weak D call TRBD1 (6 bases). CDR1 and CDR2 (germline): MRHNA, SNTAGT. The CDR3 runs 12 residues. Trimming removed 3 bases from V and 4 bases from J, with 6 bases in between. CDR3 residues: CASSEGGYGYTF. CDR3 nucleotides: TGTGCCAGCAGTGAAGGGGGCTATGGCTACACCTTC.

The DNA of the CDR3 is TGTGCTAGTGGCTTCAGGCCAGGGCGCTACGAGCAGTACTTC. Protein sequence: CASGFRPGRYEQYF. This chain joins TRBV12-5 and TRBJ2-7; possibly TRBD1 for D (5 bases). Trimming shortened V by 6 bases and J by 3 bases, and 15 bases separated the two germline ends. Germline V gene sequence: CDR1 LGHNT, CDR2 FRNRAP. The CDR3 is 14 amino acids.

The chain has TRBV7-2 and TRBJ1-1; D not resolved. The CDR3 spans 15 residues. Trimming left V 1 base short and J 5 bases short, with 14 bases between. The V gene's germline CDR1 is SGHTA and CDR2 FQGNSA. CDR3 in DNA: TGTGCCAGCAGCTTAGAAAAGGGAGCCGGGACTGAAGCTTTCTTT. Translation gives CASSLEKGAGTEAFF.

This chain connects TRBV14 to TRBJ2-2; D remains unclear. Looked up from germline, CDR1 is SGHDN and CDR2 is FVKESK. Trimming cost V 4 bases and J 4 bases, with 10 bases left between them. The CDR3 has 14 residues. CDR3 amino acids: CASSLLRSTGELFF. For the CDR3, the DNA is TGTGCCAGCAGCCTCCTGCGGAGCACCGGGGAGCTGTTTTTT. The whole variable domain, filled in from reference TRBV14 and TRBJ2-2, reads EAGVTQFPSHSVIEKGQTVTLRCDPISGHDNLYWYRRVMGKEIKFLLHFVKESKQDESGMPNNRFLAERTGGTYSTLKVQPAELEDSGVYFCASSLLRSTGELFFGEGSRLTVL.

J is TRBJ1-1 and V is TRBV18, with 8 positions matching TRBD1. The germline V gene has CDR1 KGHSH and CDR2 LQKENI. Losses at the gene ends were 3 bases for V and 4 bases for J; bases not matched to a gene: 4. CDR3 size: 14 residues. The CDR3 DNA reads as TGTGCCAGCTCACCCCGGGACAGGAGCACTGAAGCTTTCTTT. This codes for CASSPRDRSTEAFF.